The TCR beta chain described here comes from a study of CD4+ T cells in melanoma (dated by TCRdb to the early 2020s). About the study as a whole: Neoantigen-specific CD4+ T cells in human melanoma were investigated in the study. Broader findings and caveats from the paper: The report described a correlation between neoantigen-specific CD4+ T cells and the function of CD8+ T cells, macrophages and B cells. Diverse differentiation states were reported to be shown by neoantigen-specific CD4+ T cells in melanoma.

About this clone itself: What antigen it recognizes has not been identified. No base-level quality is on record; no much larger clone is a single base apart.

Library preparation used the immunoSEQ multiplex PCR assay. Imported from immuneACCESS, the table was reduced by TCRdb to in-frame sequences with V and J called. These copies leave out some clones; in studies compared against another copy, an unresolved V gene accounts for under half, and the cause of the remainder is not known. This sample lists about 21,000 clones; over 75% were detected once. Of the sample, 3.6% is held by the ten largest clones. Measured from the cysteine to the phenylalanine, the CDR3 is 15 residues long. Only CDR3 DNA is held: 45 bases, read in frame from base 1. V gives up 8 bases and J gives up 0 bases, and the segment between their germline ends measures 15 bases. Based on the germline V gene, the CDR1 and CDR2 sequences are SNHLY and FYNNEI. Donors were patients with melanoma.

This TCR was sampled from a human donor with melanoma. This chain joins TRBV2 to TRBJ2-3, with TRBD1 tentatively as D gene (6 bases match). Sample: cells from a culture (not recorded whether cultured in vitro). CDR3 loop: CASRAQGLSTDTQYF. The DNA is as follows: TGTGCCAGCCGGGCGCAGGGGTTAAGCACAGATACGCAGTATTTT.